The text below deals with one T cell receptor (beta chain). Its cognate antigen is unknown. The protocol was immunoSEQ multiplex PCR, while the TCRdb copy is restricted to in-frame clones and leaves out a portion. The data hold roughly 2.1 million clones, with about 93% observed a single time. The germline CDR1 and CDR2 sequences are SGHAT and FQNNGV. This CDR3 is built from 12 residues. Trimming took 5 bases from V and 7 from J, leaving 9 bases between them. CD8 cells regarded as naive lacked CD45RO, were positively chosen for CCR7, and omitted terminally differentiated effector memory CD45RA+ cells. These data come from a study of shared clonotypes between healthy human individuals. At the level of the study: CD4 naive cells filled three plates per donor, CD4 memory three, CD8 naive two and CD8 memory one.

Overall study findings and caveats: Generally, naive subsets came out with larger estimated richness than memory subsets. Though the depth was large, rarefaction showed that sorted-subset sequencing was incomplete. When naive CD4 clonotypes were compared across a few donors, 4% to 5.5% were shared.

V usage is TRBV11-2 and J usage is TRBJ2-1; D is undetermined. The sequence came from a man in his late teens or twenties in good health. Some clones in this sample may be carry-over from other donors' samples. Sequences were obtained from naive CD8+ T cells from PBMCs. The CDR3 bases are TGTGCCAGCAGCATGGATGCGAATGAGCAGTTCTTC. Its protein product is CASSMDANEQFF. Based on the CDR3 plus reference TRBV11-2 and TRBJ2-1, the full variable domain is EAGVAQSPRYKIIEKRQSVAFWCNPISGHATLYWYQQILGQGPKLLIQFQNNGVVDDSQLPKDRFSAERLKGVDSTLKIQPAKLEDSAVYLCASSMDANEQFFGPGTRLTVL.